This T cell receptor (beta chain) is from a study of blood T cell repertoires in COVID-19 (dated by TCRdb to the early 2020s). In terms of the full investigation: Collaborator samples came from the United States, Italy and Spain and covered acute and convalescent phases of COVID-19. The prospective study material was composed of cDNA or gDNA derived from T cells, B-cell-depleted T cells, or PBMCs. Subjects who had been exposed to COVID-19, were actively infected with it, or had recovered from it provided the deeply sampled blood TCRbeta repertoires that made up the dataset. A freely available public database, intended as a resource for researchers studying the immune response to SARS-CoV-2, is where the repertoires were released. Samples were obtained from the ongoing ImmuneRACE study (first 160 participants) and from over a thousand subjects provided by 6 global collaborators. A de-identified subject ID, COVID-19 status, age in years and sex were almost always included in the sample metadata. Where available, HLA class I and class II types were obtained from metadata supplied by the sample provider rather than from assay-based typing. Results and caveats for the whole study, not just this receptor: The quantity of clinical and demographic metadata differed by source and by participant and was supplied without curation.

TCRbeta CDR3 regions were amplified from genomic DNA by means of the immunoSEQ Assay, a bias-controlled multiplex PCR. The study's processing was this. Nucleated cell counts per sample were estimated from amplification of reference gene primers within the assay. Sequence reads were collapsed and filtered to measure the absolute abundance of every unique TCRbeta CDR3 rearrangement. For each sample, productive Simpson clonality was calculated as the square root of Simpson's diversity index across productive rearrangements. TCRdb re-hosts the immuneACCESS table, in-frame sequences only. Its copies lack some clones; in the studies checked, an unresolved V gene accounts for under half of them, and the cause for the rest is not known. V and J calls and clone size come straight from that table; D and trimming were deduced from the DNA. This sample has some 75,000 clones in its table, and roughly four fifths of those were observed once. The ten most abundant clones make up around 20% of the sample.

As regards this clone: Its antigen remains unidentified. It has no much larger one-base neighbor in the sample; base qualities were not kept.

Collaborating institutions collected whole blood in K2EDTA tubes following their own protocols. Collaborator samples were shipped for TCRbeta analysis as frozen whole blood, isolated PBMCs, or DNA extracted from either sample type. The junction shows trimming of 4 bases on V and 1 base on J, plus 14 bases between the germline ends. The CDR3, from cysteine to phenylalanine, totals 16 residues. CDR3 DNA only is kept here, 48 bases in frame from base 1. CDR1 and CDR2 are drawn from the germline V gene: MNHEY, SVGAGI. The sequence came from an elderly woman with active or convalescent COVID-19. The receptor chain draws on TRBV6-5 and TRBJ2-1; 5 matching bases give a weak D call of TRBD2. The source material was peripheral blood. The DNA sequence follows: TGTGCCAGCAGTTCGGCGGGCACGGGATCCTACAATGAGCAGTTCTTC. This codes for CASSSAGTGSYNEQFF.